The 20 T cell receptor beta chains presented below share a single source sample, sequenced in a study of blood T cell repertoires in COVID-19. Method: immunoSEQ multiplex PCR; TCRdb's copy keeps in-frame clones and lacks some. Found here are about 54,000 clones, 85% to 90% of them singletons; the top ten hold 25% to 30%. Sequenced sample: peripheral blood. These receptor sequences come from a human donor in a cohort sampled during active COVID-19.

The chain couples TRBV5-5 to TRBJ2-1; TRBD1 matches at 7 bases. This CDR3 comprises 14 residues. J lost 7 bases, V lost 5 bases, and 9 bases had no gene match. CDR1 SGHKS and CDR2 YYEKEE come from the germline V gene (reference sequence). Here the CDR3 DNA reads TGTGCCAGCAGAGCCCGGGACAGTCAAAATGAGCAGTTCTTC. Its translation is CASRARDSQNEQFF.

This clone was detected once. The V gene is TRBV5-4, the J gene TRBJ1-2, with a possible D match to TRBD1 (5 bases). V gave up 2 bases and J gave up 11 bases, with 10 bases separating them. In germline, CDR1 is SGHNT, CDR2 YYREEE (reference sequence). This CDR3 is 11 amino acids long. The CDR3 DNA follows: TGTGCCAGCAGCTTTGGGGCGGAATACACCTTC. It translates to CASSFGAEYTF.

This clone has only one observation. The chain couples TRBV28 to TRBJ2-3; 10 nucleotides agree with TRBD1. V gave up 5 bases and J gave up 3 bases; unmatched junction bases: 2. The germline CDR1 and CDR2 sequences are MDHEN and SYDVKM. The CDR3 consists of 14 residues. This chain's CDR3 is CASSPGQGTDTQYF. CDR3 DNA: TGTGCCAGCAGTCCGGGACAGGGGACAGATACGCAGTATTTT.

The rearrangement joins TRBV4-1 to TRBJ2-1; TRBD2 is a possible D gene (6 bases). This CDR3 has 14 amino acids. Germline-derived CDR1 and CDR2 are MGHRA and YSYEKL. The V and J ends lost 4 bases and 6 bases respectively, with 13 bases between them. The CDR3 loop is CASSLARGFNEQFF. As DNA, the CDR3 is TGCGCCAGCAGCCTGGCTCGGGGGTTCAATGAGCAGTTCTTC.

The chain joins TRBV19 to TRBJ1-2; the match to TRBD1 covers 10 bases. Germline V gene sequence: CDR1 LNHDA, CDR2 SQIVND (reference sequence). The CDR3 consists of 14 residues. The V and J ends lost 7 bases and 7 bases, in that order; junction bases with no gene match: 9. CDR3 sequence (DNA): TGTGCCAGTAACGACAGGGGGCCCTCCGGTGGCTACACCTTC. Residues: CASNDRGPSGGYTF.

The chain combines TRBV7-2 with TRBJ2-5, with TRBD2 matching 7 bases. Trimming at V came to 5 bases and at J to 2 bases, leaving 5 bases not matched to a gene. The CDR3 totals 14 residues. In germline, CDR1 is SGHTA, CDR2 FQGNSA. The CDR3 coding sequence is TGTGCCAGCAGCCCGGCGGGGGAACAAGAGACCCAGTACTTC. Its translation is CASSPAGEQETQYF.

The chain is built from TRBV5-6 and TRBJ2-3, with 7 bases aligning to TRBD2. Germline values: CDR1 SGHDT, CDR2 YYEEEE. The junction had 7 bases not matched to a gene; V was cut back by 0 bases and J by 3 bases. The CDR3 extends over 16 amino acids. The CDR3: CASSLVGSGGTDTQYF. The CDR3 DNA is TGTGCCAGCAGCTTGGTGGGATCGGGGGGAACAGATACGCAGTATTTT.

The CDR3 nucleotides read TGTGCCATCAGTGGGGAGGGAACCTACGAGCAGTACTTC. It specifies CAISGEGTYEQYF. The chain has TRBV10-3 and TRBJ2-7, with 7 nucleotides matching TRBD2. The CDR3 extends over 13 amino acids. After removal of 4 bases from V and 2 bases from J, the junction contained 2 bases not matched to a gene. Germline V gives CDR1 ENHRY, CDR2 SYGVKD.

The chain couples TRBV10-3 to TRBJ1-4; the D is unclear. The germline V gene encodes CDR1 ENHRY and CDR2 SYGVKD. The CDR3 is 16 amino acids. V was shortened by 6 bases and J by 5 bases, with 19 bases between the two germline ends. The CDR3 bases are TGTGCCATCAGCGAACCCGGGTCGGGAGCCAATGAAAAACTGTTTTTT. It specifies CAISEPGSGANEKLFF.

The chain has TRBV4-1 and TRBJ1-4, with D possibly TRBD1 on 6 matching bases. CDR1 is MGHRA, CDR2 YSYEKL, per germline. Deletions cut 1 base from V and 3 bases from J, with 15 bases between. There are 17 residues in the CDR3. The chain's CDR3 is CASSQVRGMGANEKLFF. Here the CDR3 DNA reads TGCGCCAGCAGCCAAGTGAGGGGGATGGGTGCTAATGAAAAACTGTTTTTT.

The J gene is TRBJ2-1, the V gene TRBV7-9; weak D call: TRBD2 (6 bases). The germline gives CDR1 SEHNR, CDR2 FQNEAQ (reference sequence). V lost 4 bases and J lost 2, with 6 bases in between. The CDR3 spans 13 residues. CDR3 nucleotides: TGTGCCAGCAGCTCTAGCGCCTACAATGAGCAGTTCTTC. This encodes CASSSSAYNEQFF.

The rearrangement uses TRBV7-6 and TRBJ2-5; 8 bases agree with TRBD2. V was pared by 5 bases and J by 3 bases, with 5 bases of the junction left unmatched. The CDR3 has 14 amino acids. Looked up from germline, CDR1 is SGHVS and CDR2 is FNYEAQ. The CDR3 protein is CASSIGLAKETQYF. DNA of the CDR3: TGTGCCAGCAGCATTGGACTAGCCAAAGAGACCCAGTACTTC.

This sequence joins TRBV28 and TRBJ1-2; possible D gene TRBD1, 6 bases. This CDR3 region has 16 residues. Trimming left V 5 bases short and J 3 bases short, with 19 bases between. Germline loops: CDR1 MDHEN, CDR2 SYDVKM. The CDR3 is CASSPPGLQGHYGYTF. CDR3 sequence (DNA): TGTGCCAGCAGTCCGCCGGGCCTACAGGGTCACTATGGCTACACCTTC.

A few counts support this clone. This rearrangement joins TRBV5-1 to TRBJ1-5; D is ambiguous. The germline V and J ends were trimmed by 0 bases and 2 bases, with 9 bases remaining between them. Germline CDR1 SGHRS, CDR2 YFSETQ. The length of the CDR3 is 15 residues. The CDR3 sequence is CASSLVGEGNQPQHF. CDR3 bases: TGCGCCAGCAGCTTGGTCGGGGAAGGCAATCAGCCCCAGCATTTT.

This chain uses TRBV18 with TRBJ2-7; TRBD1 matches 7 bases. The CDR3 runs 14 residues. CDR1 and CDR2 (germline): KGHSH, LQKENI. V lost 3 bases, J lost 2 bases, and 4 bases stayed unmatched. This CDR3 is CASSPTGATYEQYF. The CDR3 nucleotides are TGTGCCAGCTCACCCACAGGGGCAACCTACGAGCAGTACTTC.

This chain joins TRBV7-2 and TRBJ2-1, with 12 positions matching TRBD2. The CDR3 consists of 15 residues. Per germline, CDR1 SGHTA and CDR2 FQGNSA. After removal of 3 bases from V and 9 bases from J, the junction contained 6 bases not matched to a gene. The CDR3, as DNA: TGTGCCAGCAGCTTTAAACTAGCGGGAGGTAGTGAGCAGTTCTTC. This codes for CASSFKLAGGSEQFF.

The chain links TRBV9 to TRBJ2-2; D perhaps matches TRBD2 (6 bases). The CDR3 sequence is 14 residues long. Germline V gene lookup returns CDR1 SGDLS and CDR2 YYNGEE. Trimming removed 4 bases at V and 2 bases at J, with 9 bases between. The CDR3 sequence is CASSWDSNTGELFF. The CDR3 bases are TGTGCCAGCAGCTGGGACTCAAACACCGGGGAGCTGTTTTTT.

The V gene is TRBV28, the J gene TRBJ2-7, with 8 bases aligning to TRBD2. This CDR3 region has 15 residues. V gave up 5 bases and J gave up 3 bases; unmatched junction bases: 9. Per the germline V gene, CDR1 is MDHEN and CDR2 is SYDVKM. CDR3 DNA: TGTGCCAGCAGTAAGAGCGGGGGATTGTACTACGAGCAGTACTTC. Amino acid sequence: CASSKSGGLYYEQYF.

This clone has only one observation. V usage is TRBV5-6 and J usage is TRBJ1-5; D is unresolved. Between the trimmed V and J ends, which lost 3 bases and 4 bases, there was a span of 8 bases. Per the germline V gene, CDR1 is SGHDT and CDR2 is YYEEEE. The CDR3 consists of 13 residues. CDR3 sequence reads: CASSSHMNQPQHF. The CDR3 bases are TGTGCCAGCAGCTCCCACATGAATCAGCCCCAGCATTTT.

This clone turned up a few times. The chain carries TRBV5-1 and TRBJ2-5, with TRBD1 as a possible D gene (6 bases). Germline V CDR1 and CDR2: SGHRS, YFSETQ. V lost 6 bases to trimming and J lost 1 base, with 19 bases between them. There are 16 residues in the CDR3. The CDR3 spells CASTPRPLTGQETQYF. The CDR3 DNA reads TGCGCCAGCACCCCTCGACCACTGACAGGCCAAGAGACCCAGTACTTC.